Each of the 15 T cell receptor beta chains below was sequenced from the same sample in a study of blood T cell repertoires in COVID-19. Sequenced by immunoSEQ multiplex PCR; TCRdb stores in-frame clones only, minus some. The sample lists about 250,000 clones; over 75% were seen once. Input material: PBMCs or T cells enriched from blood (not recorded which). Source of these receptors: a woman younger than 30 who had recovered from COVID-19.

The genes are TRBV21-1 and TRBJ1-6; the table names TRBD1, a call not compared with the DNA. TRBV21-1 is a pseudogene locus. The CDR3 loop spans 15 amino acids. The CDR3 loop is CASSRGTGHRSPLHF. The CDR3, as DNA: TGTGCCAGCAGCAGAGGGACAGGGCATAGGTCACCCCTCCACTTT.

The rearrangement links TRBV3-1 (or the pseudogene TRBV3-2) to TRBJ1-2, with unresolved D. Looked up from germline, CDR1 is LGHDT and CDR2 is YNNKEL (reference sequence). V was shortened by 0 bases and J by 2 bases, with 13 bases between the two germline ends. The CDR3 is made up of 16 amino acids. The CDR3 region has the DNA TGTGCCAGCAGCCAAGACCGTGCCAGGCCCAACTATGGCTACACCTTC. It yields the protein CASSQDRARPNYGYTF.

The chain employs TRBV10-3 and TRBJ1-1, with TRBD1 matching 8 bases. CDR3 size: 14 residues. V shed 4 bases and J 4 bases; nucleotides not matched to a gene: 5. Germline V CDR1 and CDR2: ENHRY, SYGVKD. CDR3 residues: CAISAGGSGTEAFF. CDR3 nucleotides: TGTGCCATCAGTGCAGGGGGCTCGGGCACTGAAGCTTTCTTT.

The V and J genes are TRBV11-1 and TRBJ1-4; possibly TRBD1 for D (6 bases). With 3 bases removed from V and 6 bases from J, the gap between germline ends came to 11 bases. This CDR3 is 14 amino acids long. The germline V gene encodes CDR1 SGHAT and CDR2 FQDESV (reference sequence). CDR3 nucleotide sequence: TGTGCCAGCAGCTTCGGTCAGGGGCATGAAAAACTGTTTTTT. Translated, it gives CASSFGQGHEKLFF.

This rearrangement joins TRBV4-1 to TRBJ1-2, with a tentative D call TRBD1 (5 bases). The CDR3 totals 15 residues. Per germline, CDR1 MGHRA and CDR2 YSYEKL. V lost 1 base and J lost 8, with 17 bases in between. CDR3 amino acids: CASSQVGGWGEGYTF. The DNA of the CDR3 is TGCGCCAGCAGCCAAGTGGGGGGTTGGGGGGAAGGCTACACCTTC.

The chain joins TRBV12-3 or TRBV12-4 to TRBJ1-1; no clear D gene. The V and J ends lost 0 bases and 7 bases respectively, with 6 bases between them. The CDR3 extends over 12 amino acids. The CDR3 sequence: CASSLAEGEAFF. The CDR3 DNA is TGTGCCAGCAGTTTAGCAGAGGGTGAAGCTTTCTTT.

This clone has just one count. The chain carries TRBV6-5 and TRBJ1-1, with D possibly being TRBD1 (6 bases). This CDR3 has 11 amino acids. Germline loops: CDR1 MNHEY, CDR2 SVGAGI. V was trimmed by 7 bases and J by 8 bases, leaving 11 bases between them. The CDR3 region has the DNA TGTGCCAGCAACCAGGGGCAAGAAGCTTTCTTT. Its translation is CASNQGQEAFF.

The V and J genes are TRBV3-1 (or the pseudogene TRBV3-2) and TRBJ2-1, with D unresolved. This CDR3 is 12 amino acids long. Trimming shortened V by 4 bases and J by 1 base, and 2 bases separated the two germline ends. The germline V gene encodes CDR1 LGHDT and CDR2 YNNKEL (reference sequence). The CDR3 is CASSPSYNEQFF. The CDR3 DNA is TGTGCCAGCAGCCCTTCCTACAATGAGCAGTTCTTC.

The chain has TRBV3-1 (or the pseudogene TRBV3-2) and TRBJ1-1; a weak D match, TRBD1 (6 bases). Trimming removed 1 base at V and 10 bases at J, with 16 bases between. This CDR3 has 14 residues. Germline V gene data show CDR1 as LGHDT and CDR2 as YNNKEL (reference sequence). The CDR3 DNA reads TGTGCCAGCAGCCAAGGGCTCAGGGGCCCGGGAGCTTTCTTT. Encoded protein: CASSQGLRGPGAFF.

This sequence joins TRBV18 and TRBJ1-1; unclear D gene. CDR1 is KGHSH and CDR2 is LQKENI in the germline V gene. V shed 3 bases and J shed 4 bases, with 9 bases lying between them. CDR3 size: 13 residues. The CDR3 loop reads CASSPVEGTEAFF. Here the CDR3 DNA reads TGTGCCAGCTCACCGGTAGAGGGCACTGAAGCTTTCTTT.

This clone was seen more than once but under ten times. For the CDR3, the DNA is TGTGCCAGCAGCGTAGCTGATAGTTCCTCTTACGAGCAGTACTTC. Translating it yields CASSVADSSSYEQYF. The chain recombines TRBV9 with TRBJ2-7; no clear D. V was clipped by 0 bases and J by 4 bases, with 14 bases between them. This CDR3 contains 15 residues. Germline V gene data show CDR1 as SGDLS and CDR2 as YYNGEE.

The V and J genes are TRBV5-1 and TRBJ2-7; 7 nucleotides align to TRBD1. CDR3 length: 13 amino acids. V shed 3 bases, J shed 5 bases, and the junction held 5 bases outside the gene matches. CDR1 is SGHRS and CDR2 is YFSETQ in the germline V gene. The CDR3 reads CASSWTGTDEQYF. Here the CDR3 DNA reads TGCGCCAGCAGCTGGACCGGGACAGACGAGCAGTACTTC.

V and J are TRBV19 and TRBJ1-1; 9 bases line up with TRBD1. The CDR3 has 16 residues. With 8 bases clipped from V and 1 base from J, the junction kept 11 bases outside the gene matches. Germline-derived CDR1 and CDR2 are LNHDA and SQIVND (reference sequence). CDR3 sequence (DNA): TGTGCCAGTCAAAGACCCGGACAGGGGACGAACACTGAAGCTTTCTTT. Residues: CASQRPGQGTNTEAFF. The complete variable domain, with remaining parts taken from reference TRBV19 and TRBJ1-1, reads DGGITQSPKYLFRKEGQNVTLSCEQNLNHDAMYWYRQDPGQGLRLIYYSQIVNDFQKGDIAEGYSVSREKKESFPLTVTSAQKNPTAFYLCASQRPGQGTNTEAFFGQGTRLTVV.

This chain uses TRBV7-9 with TRBJ1-6; D gene uncertain. This CDR3 has 15 amino acids. Germline V lookup: CDR1 SEHNR, CDR2 FQNEAQ (reference sequence). V shed 0 bases and J shed 4 bases, with 7 bases lying between them. CDR3 coding DNA: TGTGCCAGCAGCTTAGCTGGCTGGTATAATTCACCCCTCCACTTT. Protein: CASSLAGWYNSPLHF. Based on the CDR3 plus reference TRBV7-9 and TRBJ1-6, the full variable domain is DTGVSQNPRHKITKRGQNVTFRCDPISEHNRLYWYRQTLGQGPEFLTYFQNEAQLEKSRLLSDRFSAERPKGSFSTLEIQRTEQGDSAMYLCASSLAGWYNSPLHFGNGTRLTVT.

The chain employs TRBV6-2 or TRBV6-3 and TRBJ1-2; D not resolved. The CDR3 extends over 18 amino acids. Germline loops: CDR1 MNHEY, CDR2 SVGEGT. The V gene lost 2 bases and the J gene lost 6 bases, with 25 bases spanning the gap. The CDR3 region is CASSYARFVGSPTDGYTF. As DNA, the CDR3 is TGTGCCAGCAGTTACGCCCGGTTTGTGGGCAGTCCCACCGATGGCTACACCTTC.